The present entry profiles one TCR beta chain with its context. The clone's antigen remains unknown. No much larger clonotype is one base removed from it; base qualities were not supplied. From each donor, a single peripheral blood sample of approximately 110 mL on average was drawn into heparinised tubes. A BD FACSAria II was used to sort naive, central memory, regulatory and stem cell-like memory CD4+ T cells with a panel that included CD45RO, CCR7, CD25, CD127, CD95 and CD27. All sorted populations exceeded 95% purity. PBMCs were isolated immediately by Lymphoprep density gradient centrifugation and stained directly without culture. Samples were stained and sorted in pairs, with one healthy donor and one patient per experiment, so that batch effects were minimized. The entire isolated RNA was reverse transcribed using the High Capacity cDNA Reverse Transcription Kit, and thus expressed TCRB transcripts were sequenced. Deep immunoSEQ sequencing was applied to naive, central memory and regulatory T cell samples, giving an average of approximately 4 million total reads per sample. Sorted cells were lysed in RLT buffer and RNA was extracted with DNase-treated RNeasy Micro or Mini kits, depending on cell number. Each cell subset was processed on its own to prevent cross-contamination, while patient and healthy donor samples were processed together. TCRB sequences were amplified from cDNA with the immunoSEQ multiplex PCR, producing 87-bp fragments spanning the CDR3 region. The amplicons were sequenced using the Illumina HiSeq platform. Regarding the original processing steps: Synthetic template baselines were used to correct PCR bias computationally, reads within Hamming distance 2 were collapsed, and singletons that could not be merged were discarded. Reads were aligned against IMGT so that V, D and J genes, CDR3 length and insertions or deletions at six rearrangement sites could be assigned. Within each subset, clonotype counts were normalized to sorted cell number, and only after that were true diversity and Gini coefficients computed with the tcR R package. The overlap coefficient, calculated on TCRB nucleotide sequences, was used to measure repertoire sharing. Out-of-frame TCRB sequences from naive cells were analyzed to stand in for the pre-selection repertoire. Not all clones reach the TCRdb copy of this immuneACCESS table, which keeps in-frame sequences only. Checked studies attribute under half of the gap to unresolved V genes and leave the rest unexplained. Clone size and the V and J calls come from that table; the DNA yielded D and trimming. For this sample the table gives under 500,000 clones, of which approximately 28% were detected only once. The leading ten clones occupy around 0.065% of the sample.

According to the germline V gene, CDR1 reads SGHRS and CDR2 reads YFSETQ. Clipping removes 2 bases from V and 4 bases from J, with 2 as the unmatched junction base count. From its cysteine to its phenylalanine, the CDR3 spans 13 amino acids. CDR3 DNA only is kept here, 39 bases in frame from base 1. The data were obtained in a study of beta chain features in type 1 diabetes (dated 2018 in TCRdb). General notes on the study: Mean age, gender distribution, total cell number and subset yield did not differ between patients and healthy donors. Across all samples, some 100,000,000 sorted cells were examined, and cell number per subset correlated strongly with RNA yield. In the study, recently diagnosed type 1 diabetes patients and matched healthy donors were compared on the TCRB repertoires of their sorted circulating CD4+ T cell subsets. Regulatory and stem cell-like memory subsets were obtained from only 8 patients and about 8 healthy donors, while naive and central memory subsets were obtained from all 28 donors.

What the work shows at the level of the full study, not this receptor alone: Naive, central memory and regulatory TCRB repertoires appeared to be more similar among patients than among healthy donors. A moderate but significant shortening of TCRB CDR3 length was observed in type 1 diabetes patients in all four CD4+ subsets. HLA sub-analyses involved small numbers of individuals, so any influence of HLA type on TCRB rearrangement remained unresolved. Because cDNA was sequenced instead of genomic DNA, activated cells with high expression could be over-represented, although the groups did not differ in activation or CD3 levels. Patients with type 1 diabetes made fewer insertions and deleted more nucleotides at VDJ recombination sites, implying thymic rearrangement abnormalities. Shorter templates might have been favored by PCR, but patient and control samples were amplified and corrected together, so both groups would have been affected equally by any skew.

The receptor was derived from a man aged 18 to 30 in good health. Sequenced input: naive CD4+ T cells from blood. Interpreted using the paper, the cell subset or site label stands for: true naive CD4+ T cells. The sequence links TRBV5-1 to TRBJ2-5; TRBD1 lines up with 7 middle nucleotides. The CDR3 amino acid sequence is: CASSLNRGETQYF. Read as DNA, the sequence is TGCGCCAGCAGCTTAAACAGGGGAGAGACCCAGTACTTC.